The rows below give T cell receptor beta chains drawn from one sample of a study of tissue T cells after allogeneic stem cell transplantation. Assay: immunoSEQ multiplex PCR; the TCRdb copy retains only in-frame clones and omits some. The sample includes around 24,000 clones, roughly 89% seen only once; the top ten take 1.5% to 2.5%. The sample was blood, taken before transplantation. The receptor set was obtained from a male donor aged 60 or over who later had graft-versus-host disease after an allogeneic stem cell transplant. The CDR3 runs from the conserved cysteine through the conserved F or W. A D gene is named only where the DNA matches it firmly. Part of the rows lack a size; the others show once, few, many or a class for expanded clones.

>TRBJ1-2|-|-|TRBV7-2
CASSPRESNYGYTF
TGTGCCAGCAGCCCCCGGGAGAGTAACTATGGCTACACCTTC
>TRBJ2-2|TRBD2|-|TRBV7-2
CASSFTSGNTGELFF
TGTGCCAGCAGCTTCACTAGCGGAAACACCGGGGAGCTGTTTTTT
>TRBJ2-5|TRBD2|-|TRBV7-6
CASTPPGLVRETQYF
TGTGCCAGCACCCCCCCGGGACTAGTGAGGGAGACCCAGTACTTC
>TRBJ2-3|TRBD2|once|TRBV5-6
CASSLVVAGGDDTQYF
TGTGCCAGCAGCTTGGTAGTAGCGGGAGGAGACGATACGCAGTATTTT
>TRBJ1-2|-|-|TRBV28
CASNLPGRSYGYTF
TGTGCCAGCAACCTCCCGGGACGGAGCTATGGCTACACCTTC
>TRBJ1-1|-|once|TRBV4-2
CASSQDRNTEAFF
TGTGCCAGCAGCCAAGACAGGAACACTGAAGCTTTCTTT
>TRBJ1-1|-|-|TRBV3-1/TRBV3-2
CASSPRVNTEAFF
TGTGCCAGCAGCCCCAGAGTGAACACTGAAGCTTTCTTT
>TRBJ2-7|TRBD2|-|TRBV19
CASSVLAGYYEQYF
TGTGCCAGTAGTGTTCTAGCGGGATACTACGAGCAGTACTTC
>TRBJ1-6|-|-|TRBV6-1
CASSDLNSPLHF
TGTGCCAGCAGTGATTTAAATTCACCCCTCCACTTT
>TRBJ2-2|-|-|TRBV6-6
CASSPLPLGTGELFF
TGTGCCAGCAGTCCCCTCCCCTTGGGCACCGGGGAGCTGTTTTTT
>TRBJ2-3|TRBD2|-|TRBV4-1
CASSQDRSGGRDTQYF
TGCGCCAGCAGCCAAGATCGGAGCGGGGGCAGGGATACGCAGTATTTT
>TRBJ1-1|-|-|TRBV30
CAWSAGEATEAFF
TGTGCCTGGAGCGCAGGGGAGGCGACTGAAGCTTTCTTT
>TRBJ2-3|TRBD2|-|TRBV7-2
CASSWTSGNTDTQYF
TGTGCCAGCAGCTGGACTAGCGGGAACACAGATACGCAGTATTTT
>TRBJ1-6|-|-|TRBV27
CASSFLGANSPLHF
TGTGCCAGCAGTTTTTTGGGGGCTAATTCACCCCTCCACTTT
>TRBJ2-4|-|-|TRBV15
CATSRAQNIQYF
TGTGCCACCAGCAGAGCCCAAAACATTCAGTACTTC
>TRBJ1-1|-|-|TRBV28
CASSSNTGWWGNTEAFF
TGTGCCAGCAGTTCCAACACTGGATGGTGGGGGAACACTGAAGCTTTCTTT
>TRBJ2-2|TRBD2|-|TRBV5-1
CASSLQEAGAAGELFF
TGCGCCAGCAGCCTCCAAGAAGCGGGGGCCGCCGGGGAGCTGTTTTTT
>TRBJ2-1|-|-|TRBV9
CASSVRVGEQFF
TGTGCCAGCAGCGTACGGGTTGGTGAGCAGTTCTTC
>TRBJ2-5|-|-|TRBV5-1
CASSLAQGEGTQYF
TGCGCCAGCAGCTTGGCTCAGGGGGAGGGGACCCAGTACTTC
>TRBJ2-2|-|-|TRBV18
CASSSGSRATGELFF
TGTGCCAGCTCATCAGGTTCTCGGGCCACCGGGGAGCTGTTTTTT
>TRBJ2-7|TRBD2|once|TRBV28
CASSLLAGIYEQYF
TGTGCCAGCAGTTTACTAGCGGGGATCTACGAGCAGTACTTC
>TRBJ2-4|-|-|TRBV10-2
CASSDTGLAKNIQYF
TGCGCCAGCAGTGATACAGGGCTAGCCAAAAACATTCAGTACTTC
>TRBJ1-6|-|-|TRBV2
CASRRRNSPLHF
TGTGCCAGCAGGAGAAGAAATTCACCCCTCCACTTT
>TRBJ2-1|TRBD2|-|TRBV5-1
CASSLGISGGKGNEQFF
TGCGCCAGCAGCTTGGGGATATCGGGGGGAAAAGGCAATGAGCAGTTCTTC
>TRBJ2-5|TRBD1|-|TRBV5-1
CASSSGTPQGAQYF
TGCGCCAGCAGCTCCGGGACGCCCCAGGGGGCCCAGTACTTC
>TRBJ1-3|-|few|TRBV7-2
CASSLAVHSSGNTIYF
TGTGCCAGCAGCTTAGCGGTCCATAGCTCTGGAAACACCATATATTTT
>TRBJ2-2|TRBD2|-|TRBV18
CASSLGAGRAGELFF
TGTGCCAGCTCACTGGGAGCGGGACGGGCCGGGGAGCTGTTTTTT
>TRBJ2-1|TRBD1|-|TRBV5-1
CASSLMTGGILNEQFF
TGCGCCAGCAGCTTGATGACAGGGGGAATCTTGAATGAGCAGTTCTTC
>TRBJ2-3|TRBD1|-|TRBV3-1/TRBV3-2
CASSLPPGTGGRGDTQYF
TGTGCCAGCAGCCTTCCCCCCGGGACAGGGGGTCGAGGAGATACGCAGTATTTT
>TRBJ2-3|TRBD2|-|TRBV19
CASTPLAGVPDTQYF
TGTGCCAGTACTCCACTAGCGGGAGTTCCAGATACGCAGTATTTT
>TRBJ1-5|TRBD1|few|TRBV27
CASSFTGALYSNQPQHF
TGTGCCAGCAGTTTTACAGGGGCTCTCTATAGCAATCAGCCCCAGCATTTT
>TRBJ2-4|-|once|TRBV2
CASSIGNIQYF
TGTGCCAGCAGCATTGGGAACATTCAGTACTTC
>TRBJ2-7|-|-|TRBV10-3
CAVKGGGQDEQYF
TGTGCCGTCAAGGGAGGGGGGCAGGACGAGCAGTACTTC
>TRBJ2-3|-|-|TRBV7-2
CASSWGDTQYF
TGTGCCAGCAGCTGGGGAGATACGCAGTATTTT
>TRBJ2-4|TRBD2|-|TRBV7-2
CASSLAGGDIQYF
TGTGCCAGCAGCTTAGCCGGGGGGGACATTCAGTACTTC
>TRBJ2-7|-|-|TRBV30
CAWSVRGRGEQYF
TGTGCCTGGAGTGTAAGGGGGAGGGGGGAGCAGTACTTC
>TRBJ1-5|TRBD1|-|TRBV3-1/TRBV3-2
CASSHGQGVGNQPQHF
TGTGCCAGCAGCCACGGACAGGGGGTGGGCAATCAGCCCCAGCATTTT
>TRBJ2-1|TRBD1|-|TRBV4-1
CASSQGWTGGFNEQFF
TGCGCCAGCAGCCAAGGTTGGACAGGGGGCTTCAATGAGCAGTTCTTC
>TRBJ1-1|-|-|TRBV30
CAWRATWGRRLSF
TGTGCCTGGAGGGCGACCTGGGGACGTCGACTCTCTTTT
>TRBJ1-2|-|-|TRBV4-1
CASSQEGIRLRGYTF
TGCGCCAGCAGCCAAGAGGGGATCAGGCTGCGTGGCTACACCTTC
>TRBJ1-6|TRBD1|few|TRBV5-1
CASSMGQGGTYNSPLHF
TGCGCCAGCAGCATGGGACAGGGTGGTACCTATAATTCACCCCTCCACTTT
>TRBJ2-7|-|-|TRBV15
CATSNGVPPYEQYF
TGTGCCACCAGCAACGGGGTCCCCCCCTACGAGCAGTACTTC
>TRBJ2-7|-|-|TRBV15
CATSRAGVIYEQYF
TGTGCCACCAGCAGAGCGGGAGTGATCTACGAGCAGTACTTC
>TRBJ2-7|-|-|TRBV19
CASSIEGSYEQYF
TGTGCCAGTAGTATTGAGGGCTCCTACGAGCAGTACTTC
>TRBJ2-2|-|-|TRBV6-4
CASSDSSTGELFF
TGTGCCAGCAGTGACTCTAGCACCGGGGAGCTGTTTTTT
>TRBJ1-2|-|-|TRBV18
CASSPPGQAAGGYTF
TGTGCCAGCTCACCACCGGGGCAGGCAGCGGGCGGCTACACCTTC
>TRBJ1-3|-|-|TRBV19
CASSMGTGGNTIYF
TGTGCCAGTAGTATGGGGACGGGTGGAAACACCATATATTTT
>TRBJ2-2|-|-|TRBV5-1
CASSRGGGLGTGELFF
TGCGCCAGCAGCCGCGGTGGGGGGCTGGGAACCGGGGAGCTGTTTTTT
>TRBJ2-3|TRBD1|-|TRBV4-2
CASSHSLGQGRSSDTQYF
TGTGCCAGCAGCCACAGCCTGGGACAGGGAAGGAGTTCAGATACGCAGTATTTT
>TRBJ2-1|TRBD2|-|TRBV5-5
CASIVFRGVYNEQFF
TGTGCCAGCATCGTGTTCCGGGGGGTTTACAATGAGCAGTTCTTC
>TRBJ2-5|-|-|TRBV5-8
CASRPGWRRGRISETQYF
TGTGCCAGCAGACCAGGCTGGAGGAGAGGGCGCATATCCGAGACCCAGTACTTC
>TRBJ1-5|-|-|TRBV19
CASSRLLGANQPQHF
TGTGCCAGTAGCCGACTTCTTGGGGCCAATCAGCCCCAGCATTTT
>TRBJ2-4|-|-|TRBV12-2
CASRLGGTSGENIQYF
TGTGCAAGTCGCTTAGGTGGGACTAGCGGAGAAAACATTCAGTACTTC
>TRBJ1-5|-|-|TRBV12-3/TRBV12-4
CASSPGRNQPQHF
TGTGCCAGCAGTCCAGGGAGGAATCAGCCCCAGCATTTT